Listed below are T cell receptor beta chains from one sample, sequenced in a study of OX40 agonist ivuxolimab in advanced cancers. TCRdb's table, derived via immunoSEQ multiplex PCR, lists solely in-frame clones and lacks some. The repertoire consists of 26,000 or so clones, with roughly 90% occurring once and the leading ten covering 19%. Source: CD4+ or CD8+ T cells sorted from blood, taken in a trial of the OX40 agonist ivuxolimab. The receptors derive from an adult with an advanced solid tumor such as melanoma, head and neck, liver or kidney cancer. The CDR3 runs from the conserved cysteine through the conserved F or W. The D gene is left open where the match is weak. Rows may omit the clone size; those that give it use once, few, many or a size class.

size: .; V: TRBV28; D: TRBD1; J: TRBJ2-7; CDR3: CASSRDRVIYEQYF; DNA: TGTGCCAGCAGTAGGGACAGGGTGATCTACGAGCAGTACTTC
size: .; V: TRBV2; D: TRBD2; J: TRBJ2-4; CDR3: CASTRDWEGIQCF; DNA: TGTGCCAGCACTAGGGACTGGGAGGGCATTCAGTGCTTC
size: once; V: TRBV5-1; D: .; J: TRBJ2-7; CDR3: CASSLGPDSSYEQYF; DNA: TGCGCCAGCAGCTTGGGCCCTGATAGCAGCTACGAGCAGTACTTC
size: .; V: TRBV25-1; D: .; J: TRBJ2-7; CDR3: CASSDLFAEGQYF; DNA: TGTGCCAGCAGTGATTTGTTTGCGGAGGGGCAGTACTTC
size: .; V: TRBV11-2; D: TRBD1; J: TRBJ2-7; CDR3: CASREEDRHSYEQYF; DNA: TGTGCCAGCAGAGAGGAGGACAGGCACTCCTACGAGCAGTACTTC
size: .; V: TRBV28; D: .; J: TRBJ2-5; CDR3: CASSLYGRGWGLQETQYF; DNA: TGTGCCAGCAGTTTATATGGCAGGGGTTGGGGGCTCCAAGAGACCCAGTACTTC
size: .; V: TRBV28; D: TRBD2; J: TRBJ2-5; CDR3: CASSPGTSGMETQYF; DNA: TGTGCCAGCAGTCCCGGGACTAGCGGGATGGAGACCCAGTACTTC
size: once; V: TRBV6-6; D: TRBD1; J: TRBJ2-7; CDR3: CASSYGTGPTDEQYF; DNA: TGTGCCAGCAGTTACGGGACAGGCCCAACCGACGAGCAGTACTTC
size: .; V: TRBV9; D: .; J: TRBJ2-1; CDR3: CASSVGSAYNEQFF; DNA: TGTGCCAGCAGCGTAGGCTCCGCTTACAATGAGCAGTTCTTC
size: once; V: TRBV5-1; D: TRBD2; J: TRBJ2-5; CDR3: CASSLGSSGYQETQYF; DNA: TGCGCCAGCAGCTTAGGGTCTAGCGGGTACCAAGAGACCCAGTACTTC
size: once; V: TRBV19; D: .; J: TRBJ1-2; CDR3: CASSIDLTVSNYGYTF; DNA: TGTGCCAGTAGTATAGATCTTACAGTATCTAACTATGGCTACACCTTC
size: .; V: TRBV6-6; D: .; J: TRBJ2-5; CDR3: CASSTMTLYQETQYF; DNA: TGTGCCAGCAGTACCATGACCTTGTACCAAGAGACCCAGTACTTC
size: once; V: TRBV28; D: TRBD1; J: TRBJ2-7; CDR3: CASSREAGGGYEQYF; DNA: TGTGCCAGCAGTAGGGAAGCAGGGGGCGGATACGAGCAGTACTTC
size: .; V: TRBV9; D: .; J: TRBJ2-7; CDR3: CASSVGEAAHEQYF; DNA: TGTGCCAGCAGCGTAGGGGAGGCGGCCCACGAGCAGTACTTC
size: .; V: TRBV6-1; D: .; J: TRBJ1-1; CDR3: CASSEAGYLYMNTEAFF; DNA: TGTGCCAGCAGTGAAGCAGGATATCTTTACATGAACACTGAAGCTTTCTTT
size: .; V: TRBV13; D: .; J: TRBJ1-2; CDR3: CASSSLRGPNYNYGYTF; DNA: TGTGCCAGCAGCTCCCTGAGGGGACCAAATTATAACTATGGCTACACCTTC
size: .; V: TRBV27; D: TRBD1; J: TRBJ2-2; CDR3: CASTRDRGRGGTGELFF; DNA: TGTGCCAGCACCCGGGACAGGGGGCGCGGAGGTACCGGGGAGCTGTTTTTT
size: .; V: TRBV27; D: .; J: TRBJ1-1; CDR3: CASSLGGAEAFF; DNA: TGTGCCAGCAGTTTAGGGGGGGCTGAAGCTTTCTTT
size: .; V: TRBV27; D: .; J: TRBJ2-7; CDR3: CASSLGQGEQYF; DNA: TGTGCCAGCAGTTTAGGGCAAGGCGAGCAGTACTTC
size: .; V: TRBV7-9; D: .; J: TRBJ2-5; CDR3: CASSLDPGGETQYF; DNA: TGTGCCAGCAGCTTAGATCCCGGGGGAGAGACCCAGTACTTC
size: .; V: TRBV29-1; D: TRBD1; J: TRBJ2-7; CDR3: CSASPGQASEQYF; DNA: TGCAGCGCGTCCCCGGGACAGGCCTCCGAGCAGTACTTC
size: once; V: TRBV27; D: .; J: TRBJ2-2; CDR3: CASSLVGGELFF; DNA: TGTGCCAGCAGTTTAGTAGGCGGGGAGCTGTTTTTT
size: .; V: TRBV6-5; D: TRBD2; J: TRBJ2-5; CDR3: CASSIRGGLETQYF; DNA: TGTGCCAGCAGCATCCGGGGGGGCCTGGAGACCCAGTACTTC
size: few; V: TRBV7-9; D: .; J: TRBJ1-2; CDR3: CASSFDGFYGYTF; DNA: TGTGCCAGCAGCTTCGACGGGTTCTATGGCTACACCTTC
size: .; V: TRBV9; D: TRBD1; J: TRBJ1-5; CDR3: CASSADRGSNQPQHF; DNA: TGTGCCAGCAGCGCGGACAGGGGAAGCAATCAGCCCCAGCATTTT
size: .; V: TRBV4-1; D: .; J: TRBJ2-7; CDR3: CASSQGTMSYEQYF; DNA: TGCGCCAGCAGCCAAGGGACCATGAGCTACGAGCAGTACTTC
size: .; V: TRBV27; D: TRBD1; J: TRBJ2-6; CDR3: CASSWTGVGANVLTF; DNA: TGTGCCAGCAGTTGGACAGGGGTCGGGGCCAACGTCCTGACTTTC
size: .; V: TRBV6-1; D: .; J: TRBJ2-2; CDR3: CASRWGAETGELFF; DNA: TGTGCCAGCAGGTGGGGCGCGGAAACCGGGGAGCTGTTTTTT
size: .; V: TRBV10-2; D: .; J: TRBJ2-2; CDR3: CASQRSTNTGELFF; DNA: TGCGCCAGCCAAAGAAGTACGAACACCGGGGAGCTGTTTTTT
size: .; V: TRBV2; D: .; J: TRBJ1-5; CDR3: CASSDHRAGRQPQHF; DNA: TGTGCCAGCAGTGATCACAGGGCAGGGCGTCAGCCCCAGCATTTT
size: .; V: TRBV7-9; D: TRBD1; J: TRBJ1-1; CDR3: CASSSGQGKNTEAFF; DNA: TGTGCCAGCAGCTCTGGACAGGGCAAGAACACTGAAGCTTTCTTT
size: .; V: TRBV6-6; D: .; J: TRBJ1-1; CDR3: CASSYSTMNTEAFF; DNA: TGTGCCAGCAGTTACAGCACGATGAACACTGAAGCTTTCTTT
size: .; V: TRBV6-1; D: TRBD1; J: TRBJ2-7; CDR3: CASSFDRDYEQYF; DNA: TGTGCCAGCAGCTTTGACAGGGACTACGAGCAGTACTTC
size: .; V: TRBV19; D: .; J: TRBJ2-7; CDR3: CASSISGTTYEQYF; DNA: TGTGCCAGTAGTATTTCCGGGACAACTTACGAGCAGTACTTC
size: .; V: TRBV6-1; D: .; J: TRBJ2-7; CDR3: CASSELSHEQYF; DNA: TGTGCCAGCAGTGAGCTCTCCCACGAGCAGTACTTC
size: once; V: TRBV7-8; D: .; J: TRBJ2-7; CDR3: CASSLRTGYSYEQYF; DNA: TGTGCCAGCAGCTTGCGTACAGGTTATTCCTACGAGCAGTACTTC
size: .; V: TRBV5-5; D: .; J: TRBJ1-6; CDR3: CASSLGGDYSPLHF; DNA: TGTGCCAGCAGCTTGGGGGGCGATTATTCACCCCTCCACTTT
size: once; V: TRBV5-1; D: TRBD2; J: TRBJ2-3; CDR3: CASSLGLAVLTDTQYF; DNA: TGCGCCAGCAGCTTGGGGCTAGCGGTGCTTACAGATACGCAGTATTTT
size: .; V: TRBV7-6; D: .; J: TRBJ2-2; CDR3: CASSTWGGSFSINTGELFF; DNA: TGTGCCAGCAGCACTTGGGGGGGCTCGTTCTCGATTAACACCGGGGAGCTGTTTTTT
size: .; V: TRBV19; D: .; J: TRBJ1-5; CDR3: CASSIMDHSNQPQHF; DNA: TGTGCCAGTAGTATTATGGATCATAGCAATCAGCCCCAGCATTTT
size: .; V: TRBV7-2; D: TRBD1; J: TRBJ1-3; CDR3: CASSLGTGPSGNTIYF; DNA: TGTGCCAGCAGCTTAGGGACAGGACCCTCTGGAAACACCATATATTTT
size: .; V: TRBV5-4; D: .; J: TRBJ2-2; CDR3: CASSLGGTGELFF; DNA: TGTGCCAGCAGCTTGGGGGGCACCGGGGAGCTGTTTTTT
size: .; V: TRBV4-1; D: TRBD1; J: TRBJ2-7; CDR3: CASRQSGTGAYEQYF; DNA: TGCGCCAGCAGGCAGAGCGGGACAGGGGCCTACGAGCAGTACTTC
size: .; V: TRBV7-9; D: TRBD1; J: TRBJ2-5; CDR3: CASSSDRSQETQYF; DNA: TGTGCCAGCAGCTCGGACAGGAGCCAAGAGACCCAGTACTTC
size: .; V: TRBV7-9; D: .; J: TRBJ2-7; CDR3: CASSLGTSLYEQYF; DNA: TGTGCCAGCAGCTTAGGGACATCCCTCTACGAGCAGTACTTC
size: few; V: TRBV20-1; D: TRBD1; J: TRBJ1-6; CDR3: CSGDRGAPLHF; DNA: TGCAGTGGGGACAGGGGGGCCCCCCTCCACTTT
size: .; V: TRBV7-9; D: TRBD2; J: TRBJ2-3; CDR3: CASSLSGRGIDTQYF; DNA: TGTGCCAGCAGCCTCAGCGGGAGAGGAATAGATACGCAGTATTTT
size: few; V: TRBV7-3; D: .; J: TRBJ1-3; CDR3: CASSSFTGRTGNTIYF; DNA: TGTGCCAGCAGCTCTTTTACAGGGAGGACTGGAAACACCATATATTTT
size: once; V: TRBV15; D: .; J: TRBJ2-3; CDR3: CATSRDKKHYSTDTQYF; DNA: TGTGCCACCAGCAGAGATAAGAAACATTACAGCACAGATACGCAGTATTTT
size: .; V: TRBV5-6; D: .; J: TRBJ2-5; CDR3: CASSPPALAGETQYF; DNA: TGTGCCAGCAGCCCCCCGGCCTTGGCAGGAGAGACCCAGTACTTC
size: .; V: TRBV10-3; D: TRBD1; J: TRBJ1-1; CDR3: CAIAKFTGGRDTEAFF; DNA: TGTGCCATCGCCAAATTTACAGGGGGCAGGGACACTGAAGCTTTCTTT
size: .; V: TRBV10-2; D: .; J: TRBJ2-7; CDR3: CASSELGLPYEQYF; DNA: TGCGCCAGCAGTGAGCTAGGACTCCCCTACGAGCAGTACTTC
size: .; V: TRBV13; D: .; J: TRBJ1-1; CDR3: CASSLGGEMGTEAFF; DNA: TGTGCCAGCAGCTTAGGGGGGGAGATGGGGACTGAAGCTTTCTTT
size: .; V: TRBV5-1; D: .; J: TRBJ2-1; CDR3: CASSLEPPTYNEQFF; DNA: TGCGCCAGCAGCTTGGAGCCTCCGACCTACAATGAGCAGTTCTTC
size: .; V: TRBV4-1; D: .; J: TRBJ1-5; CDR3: CASSQTVTFSNQPQHF; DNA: TGCGCCAGCAGCCAGACAGTAACCTTTAGCAATCAGCCCCAGCATTTT
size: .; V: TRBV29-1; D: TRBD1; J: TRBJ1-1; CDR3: CSGGDSWFTEAFF; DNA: TGCAGCGGAGGGGACAGCTGGTTCACTGAAGCTTTCTTT
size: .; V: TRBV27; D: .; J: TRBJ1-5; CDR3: CASSLLGSGQPQHF; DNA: TGTGCCAGCAGTTTACTGGGCTCTGGGCAGCCCCAGCATTTT
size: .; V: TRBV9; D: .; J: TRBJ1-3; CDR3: CASSVDSYHGNTIYF; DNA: TGTGCCAGCAGCGTGGACAGTTATCACGGAAACACCATATATTTT